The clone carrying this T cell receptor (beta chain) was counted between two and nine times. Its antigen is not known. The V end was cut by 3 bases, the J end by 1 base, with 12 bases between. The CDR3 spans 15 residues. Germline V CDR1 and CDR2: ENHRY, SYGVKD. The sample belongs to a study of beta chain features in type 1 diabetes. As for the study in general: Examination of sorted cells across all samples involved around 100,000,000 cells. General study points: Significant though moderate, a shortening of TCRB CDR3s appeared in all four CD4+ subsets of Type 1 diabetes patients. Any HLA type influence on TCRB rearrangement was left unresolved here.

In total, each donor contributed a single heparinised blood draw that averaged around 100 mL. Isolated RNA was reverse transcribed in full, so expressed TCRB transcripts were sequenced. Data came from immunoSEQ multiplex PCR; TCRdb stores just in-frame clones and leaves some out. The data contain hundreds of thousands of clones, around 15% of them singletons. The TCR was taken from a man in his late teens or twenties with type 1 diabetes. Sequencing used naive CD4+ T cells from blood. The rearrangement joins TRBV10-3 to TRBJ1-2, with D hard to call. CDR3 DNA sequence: TGTGCCATCAGTGACCTGACTGGAGATAACTATGGCTACACCTTC. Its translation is CAISDLTGDNYGYTF.